These 28 T cell receptor beta chains share one sample of origin, sequenced in a study of breast tumors, draining lymph nodes, adjacent tissues. Breast cancer patients provided tissue from their axillary draining lymph nodes. One entry per CDR3 protein results from TCRdb running MiXCR on the multiplex PCR reads. The data hold hundreds of thousands of distinct CDR3 sequences, with approximately 29% observed a single time. Sequenced: axillary lymph node tissue. These receptors were obtained from a female donor with breast cancer. Some clones in this sample may be carry-over from other donors' samples.

This clonotype was seen many times. V usage is TRBV9 and J usage is TRBJ2-1, with 7 bases identical to TRBD1. Germline assignment: CDR1 SGDLS and CDR2 YYNGEE. With V trimmed by 3 bases and J by 8 bases, 5 bases remained unmatched. This CDR3 spans 13 amino acids. CDR3 region: CASSEGATDEQFF. The CDR3 DNA reads TGTGCCAGCAGCGAGGGGGCGACTGATGAGCAGTTCTTC.

A remark on this clonotype: Its ends do not fully match the called genes, so a read error is possible. The chain carries TRBV11-3 and TRBJ2-6, with D possibly TRBD1 on 5 matching bases. CDR1 and CDR2 (germline): SGHNT, YENEEA. This CDR3 has 15 amino acids. CDR3 amino acids: CASGPQASAANVLTF. In nucleotides, the CDR3 is TGTGCCAGCGGCCCACAGGCCTCTGCGGCCAACGTCCTGACTTTC.

This clonotype showed up many times. The V call is TRBV20-1, the J call TRBJ2-7; D is unclear. This CDR3 has 15 residues. V lost 2 bases, J lost 5 bases, and 19 bases lay in between. The germline gives CDR1 DFQATT, CDR2 SNEGSKA (reference sequence). The CDR3 is CSARSPGPLSHEQYF. In nucleotides, the CDR3 is TGCAGTGCTAGATCACCGGGCCCCTTGTCGCACGAGCAGTACTTC.

This clonotype was observed at least ten times. The chain links TRBV6-1 to TRBJ2-5; 10 bases are a match to TRBD1. The CDR3 runs 13 residues. The germline V gene encodes CDR1 MNHNS and CDR2 SASEGT. With V trimmed by 7 bases and J by 5 bases, 4 bases remained unmatched. The chain's CDR3 is CASIRTGGETQYF. The CDR3 nucleotides are TGTGCCAGCATTCGGACAGGGGGTGAGACCCAGTACTTC.

This clonotype was seen ten or more times. The chain employs TRBV7-9 and TRBJ1-1; no clear D. V was cut by 3 bases and J by 5 bases, with 7 bases left in between. The CDR3 has 12 amino acids. Per germline, CDR1 SEHNR and CDR2 FQNEAQ (reference sequence). The CDR3 loop reads CASSFRETEAFF. The CDR3 DNA follows: TGTGCCAGCAGCTTCCGGGAGACTGAAGCTTTCTTT. The entire variable domain, with the rest obtained from reference TRBV7-9 and TRBJ1-1, is as follows: DTGVSQNPRHKITKRGQNVTFRCDPISEHNRLYWYRQTLGQGPEFLTYFQNEAQLEKSRLLSDRFSAERPKGSFSTLEIQRTEQGDSAMYLCASSFRETEAFFGQGTRLTVV.

The table lists this clonotype with many counts. The chain joins TRBV19 to TRBJ2-2; perhaps TRBD1 as D (7 bases). The germline V and J ends were trimmed by 6 bases and 7 bases, with 18 bases remaining between them. Per germline, CDR1 LNHDA and CDR2 SQIVND (reference sequence). The CDR3 runs 15 residues. The CDR3 DNA follows: TGTGCCAGTAGCGGACGACAGGGAGGTGGCGGGGAGCTGTTTTTT. Translation: CASSGRQGGGGELFF.

A word on this clonotype: The conserved closing phenylalanine or tryptophan is absent in this CDR3, likely reflecting a read error. This chain links TRBV24-1 with TRBJ1-5; tentatively, D is TRBD1 (6 bases). V was pared by 4 bases and J by 7 bases, with 13 bases between. From germline, CDR1 is KGHDR and CDR2 SFDVKD. The CDR3 runs to 14 residues. The CDR3 sequence is CATSEFRGGQPQHS. CDR3 DNA: TGTGCCACCAGTGAATTCAGGGGCGGGCAGCCCCAGCATTCT.

This clonotype has at least ten counts. The CDR3: CASSSGLATDTQYF. As DNA, the CDR3 is TGTGCCAGCAGTTCCGGACTAGCGACAGATACGCAGTATTTT. The chain recombines TRBV12-3 or TRBV12-4 with TRBJ2-3; 9 nucleotides line up with TRBD2. CDR3 length: 14 residues. The V segment lost 4 bases and the J segment 3 bases; nucleotides outside the gene matches: 2.

This clonotype has a count of ten or more. This chain connects TRBV2 to TRBJ1-5; D call uncertain. CDR3 length: 14 amino acids. Germline CDR1 reads SNHLY; CDR2 reads FYNNEI. V lost 6 bases to trimming and J lost 6 bases, with 15 bases between them. The CDR3 DNA sequence: TGTGCCAGCAGGAGCACACCCCCTGGTCAGCCCCAGCATTTT. It translates to CASRSTPPGQPQHF.

This chain uses TRBV12-3 or TRBV12-4 with TRBJ1-6; D may be TRBD1 (5 bases). This CDR3 has 12 amino acids. Trimming stripped 6 bases from V and 7 bases from J, with 7 bases between. CDR3 loop: CASREGNSPLHF. The CDR3, as DNA: TGTGCCAGCAGGGAGGGGAATTCACCCCTCCACTTT.

This clonotype showed up just once. The genes are TRBV2 and TRBJ2-7; D may be TRBD2 (6 bases). Germline V gene lookup returns CDR1 SNHLY and CDR2 FYNNEI. The CDR3 runs 14 residues. V was trimmed by 4 bases and J by 5 bases, leaving 15 bases between them. CDR3 sequence reads: CASSGSAGWHEQYF. Written as DNA, the CDR3 is TGTGCCAGCAGTGGGTCGGCGGGGTGGCACGAGCAGTACTTC.

About this clonotype: This sequence may be a read error, since a much larger clone differs from it by one base. The chain is built from TRBV11-3 and TRBJ2-1, with D possibly being TRBD1 (5 bases). In germline, CDR1 is SGHNT, CDR2 YENEEA. V was pared by 5 bases and J by 6 bases, with 14 bases between. The CDR3 covers 14 residues. The CDR3 DNA follows: TGTGCCAGCAGCACTCGACAGAAGGCCAATGAGCAGTTCTTC. As protein: CASSTRQKANEQFF.

This clonotype has ten or more counts. A much larger clone lies one base from this, so it may be a read error. The rearrangement uses TRBV27 and TRBJ1-2; 7 bases fit TRBD1. CDR1 and CDR2 from the germline V gene are MNHEY and SMNVEV (reference sequence). The CDR3 has 13 residues. Trimming took 4 bases from V and 4 from J; bases not matched to a gene: 3. The CDR3 is CASSSGTVYGYTF. Written as DNA, the CDR3 is TGTGCCAGCAGTTCCGGGACAGTCTATGGCTACACCTTC.

This clonotype was seen ten or more times. The V gene is TRBV11-2, the J gene TRBJ2-5, with 7 bases fitting TRBD2. The V segment lost 5 bases and the J segment 7 bases; nucleotides outside the gene matches: 10. Looked up from germline, CDR1 is SGHAT and CDR2 is FQNNGV. CDR3 length: 14 residues. CDR3 nucleotides: TGTGCCAGCAGCACCAGCGGGAACATTGGGACCCAGTACTTC. This translates into CASSTSGNIGTQYF.

This clonotype was detected ten times or more. The genes are TRBV7-6 and TRBJ2-2; D possibly uses TRBD1 or TRBD2 (5 bases each). Trimming took 0 bases from V and 2 from J, leaving 13 bases between them. Germline assignment: CDR1 SGHVS and CDR2 FNYEAQ. This CDR3 contains 17 residues. The CDR3 DNA reads TGTGCCAGCAGCTTAGCGATTGGGACCACCAACACCGGGGAGCTGTTTTTT. This codes for CASSLAIGTTNTGELFF.

With respect to this clonotype: It may be a read error: a sequence one base away is much more abundant. V usage is TRBV9 and J usage is TRBJ2-7; 10 nucleotides agree with TRBD1. In germline, CDR1 is SGDLS, CDR2 YYNGEE. The CDR3 loop spans 14 amino acids. The CDR3 region has the DNA TGTGCCAGCAGCGGCCGGGACAGGGGCTACGAGCAGTCCTTC. This codes for CASSGRDRGYEQSF.

This clonotype appeared once. The V gene is TRBV20-1, the J gene TRBJ1-5; no reliable D call. The germline V gene encodes CDR1 DFQATT and CDR2 SNEGSKA (reference sequence). V gave up 4 bases and J gave up 11 bases, with 24 bases separating them. The CDR3 extends over 15 amino acids. The CDR3: CSAIRGSGNQETQHF. The CDR3 region has the DNA TGCAGTGCTATACGGGGTAGCGGGAACCAAGAGACCCAGCATTTT.

Ten or more counts support this clonotype. The rearrangement joins TRBV5-5 to TRBJ2-1, with 7 bases that match TRBD2. This CDR3 region has 16 residues. Germline CDR1 reads SGHKS; CDR2 reads YYEKEE (reference sequence). V shed 4 bases and J 5 bases; nucleotides not matched to a gene: 12. The DNA for the CDR3 is TGTGCCAGCAGCGGGCGGGCGGGGGTGCGGCACAATGAGCAGTTCTTC. The encoded protein is CASSGRAGVRHNEQFF.

This clonotype appeared many times. J is TRBJ2-1 and V is TRBV4-1; 9 bases fit TRBD2. Per germline, CDR1 MGHRA and CDR2 YSYEKL. CDR3 length: 15 amino acids. Trimming took 2 bases from V and 5 from J; bases not matched to a gene: 4. The CDR3 DNA follows: TGCGCCAGCAGCCAAATACTAGCGGGCGACAATGAGCAGTTCTTC. As protein: CASSQILAGDNEQFF.

This clonotype has at least ten counts. CDR3 nucleotide sequence: TGTGCCACCAGTGATTTTGGGGACAGGTTCTACAATGAGCAGTTCTTC. Its translation: CATSDFGDRFYNEQFF. V usage is TRBV24-1 and J usage is TRBJ2-1; 8 bases map to TRBD1. V dropped 1 base and J dropped 3; count of bases not matched to a gene: 4. The CDR3 contains 16 residues. CDR1 is KGHDR and CDR2 is SFDVKD in the germline V gene.

There are many counts of this clonotype. This rearrangement joins TRBV9 to TRBJ1-2; 10 nucleotides line up with TRBD1. The CDR3 is 14 residues long. CDR1 and CDR2 (germline): SGDLS, YYNGEE. Trimming cost V 3 bases and J 4 bases; bases outside gene matches: 3. The CDR3 sequence is CASSAGQGSYGYTF. DNA for the CDR3: TGTGCCAGCAGCGCGGGACAGGGGAGCTATGGCTACACCTTC.

Ten or more counts support this clonotype. V is TRBV20-1 and J is TRBJ1-4; D is ambiguous. Germline V gives CDR1 DFQATT, CDR2 SNEGSKA (reference sequence). Deletions cut 6 bases from V and 11 bases from J, with 31 bases between. This CDR3 spans 17 amino acids. CDR3 protein: CSAPNPRREGVSRKLFF. CDR3 in DNA: TGCAGTGCCCCGAACCCTAGAAGGGAGGGAGTTAGTCGGAAACTGTTTTTT.

This clonotype was seen a handful of times. This may stem from a read error, because a much larger clone lies one nucleotide away. The gene calls are TRBV14 and TRBJ2-5; a weak D match, TRBD1 (6 bases). The CDR3 is 15 amino acids. Per the germline V gene, CDR1 is SGHDN and CDR2 is FVKESK. The CDR3 loop reads CASSHRQDSQETPYF. The CDR3 bases are TGTGCCAGCAGCCATAGACAGGACAGCCAAGAGACCCCGTACTTC.

This clonotype was counted a few times. The rearrangement uses TRBV7-3 and TRBJ1-1; D is uncertain. V was shortened by 5 bases and J by 4 bases, with 14 bases between the two germline ends. CDR1 and CDR2 (germline): SGHTA, FQGTGA. The CDR3 has 14 residues. The CDR3 loop reads CASSRGGTATEAFF. The DNA of the CDR3 is TGTGCCAGCAGCCGAGGAGGTACGGCCACTGAAGCTTTCTTT.

CDR3 DNA sequence: TGTGCCAGCAGTTACACAGCGGGAGACGTTAATGAGCAGTATTTT. It is translated as CASSYTAGDVNEQYF. This chain uses TRBV6-6 with TRBJ2-3; 8 positions agree with TRBD2. V gave up 2 bases and J gave up 11 bases; unmatched junction bases: 12. In germline, CDR1 is MNHNY, CDR2 SVGAGI (reference sequence). The CDR3 is 15 residues long.

At least ten counts were recorded for this clonotype. The chain carries TRBV7-3 and TRBJ2-5; TRBD2 matches 8 bases. Per germline, CDR1 SGHTA and CDR2 FQGTGA. This CDR3 contains 15 residues. The V gene end was trimmed by 5 bases and the J gene end by 6 bases; junction bases not matched to a gene: 11. For the CDR3, the DNA is TGTGCCAGCAGCCCCCAAGGCGGGGGGCCGAAGACCCAGTACTTC. Translated: CASSPQGGGPKTQYF.

Ten or more counts support this clonotype. This rearrangement joins TRBV7-2 to TRBJ2-7; 9 positions match TRBD2. Germline V gene sequence: CDR1 SGHTA, CDR2 FQGNSA. The CDR3 loop spans 14 amino acids. J was trimmed by 7 bases and V by 1 base; bases with no gene match: 5. The CDR3 sequence is CASSLGLAVQEQYF. The CDR3 DNA follows: TGTGCCAGCAGCTTAGGACTAGCGGTCCAGGAGCAGTACTTC.

This clonotype was recorded once. One base away lies a much larger clone, so this may be a sequencing read error. The rearrangement uses TRBV30 and TRBJ2-2, with TRBD1 identical over 7 bases. The trim removed 2 bases at V and 5 bases at J, leaving 5 bases unmatched. Germline lookup yields CDR1 GTSNPN and CDR2 SVGIG (reference sequence). The CDR3 consists of 14 residues. The CDR3 here is CAWSWQGVTGELFF. The CDR3 nucleotides are TGTGCCTGGAGTTGGCAGGGGGTAACCGGGGAGCTGTTTTTT.